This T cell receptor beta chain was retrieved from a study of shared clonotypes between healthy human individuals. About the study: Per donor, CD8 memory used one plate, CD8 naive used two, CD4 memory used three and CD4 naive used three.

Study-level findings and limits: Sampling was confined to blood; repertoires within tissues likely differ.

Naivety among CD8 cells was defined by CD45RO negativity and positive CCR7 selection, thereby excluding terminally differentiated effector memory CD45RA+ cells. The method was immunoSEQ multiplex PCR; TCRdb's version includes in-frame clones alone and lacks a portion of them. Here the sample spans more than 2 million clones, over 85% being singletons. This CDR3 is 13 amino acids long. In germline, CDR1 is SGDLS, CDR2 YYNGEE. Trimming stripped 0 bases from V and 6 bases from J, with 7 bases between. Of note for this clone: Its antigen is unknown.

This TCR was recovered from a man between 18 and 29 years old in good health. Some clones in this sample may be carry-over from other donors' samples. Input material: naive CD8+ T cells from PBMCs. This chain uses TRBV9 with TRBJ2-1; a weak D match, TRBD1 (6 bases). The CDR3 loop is CASSVEGGNEQFF. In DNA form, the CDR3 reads TGTGCCAGCAGCGTAGAAGGGGGCAATGAGCAGTTCTTC. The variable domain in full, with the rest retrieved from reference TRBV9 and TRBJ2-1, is DSGVTQTPKHLITATGQRVTLRCSPRSGDLSVYWYQQSLDQGLQFLIQYYNGEERAKGNILERFSAQQFPDLHSELNLSSLELGDSALYFCASSVEGGNEQFFGPGTRLTVL.